This T cell receptor (beta chain) was documented in a study of blood T cells in healthy people across ages. The CDR3 runs 16 residues. The V and J ends lost 2 bases and 3 bases, in that order; junction bases with no gene match: 8. Germline loops: CDR1 SGHRS, CDR2 YFSETQ. A second PCR, run for roughly 7 to 11 cycles, used a sample-barcoded 5' primer plus a J-beta primer mix. TCRdb re-analysed the 5' RACE reads in MiXCR, keeping a single row per CDR3 protein. The sample has 550,000 to 650,000 distinct CDR3 sequences, 25% to 30% seen once. V is TRBV5-1 and J is TRBJ2-5; TRBD2 agrees at 9 bases. The source of this sequence is an elderly woman in good health. The sequenced material came from blood. The chain's CDR3 is CASSFPSSGGKETQYF. CDR3 bases: TGCGCCAGCAGCTTTCCGAGTAGCGGGGGAAAAGAGACCCAGTACTTC.